The rows below give T cell receptor beta chains drawn from one sample of a study of cytomegalovirus exposure and HLA in healthy donors. Using immunoSEQ multiplex PCR, the repertoire was profiled, and TCRdb retains in-frame clones only, with some absent. The sample has roughly 120,000 clones, approximately 8.7% seen once; the top ten hold 5% to 6%. The sample taken for sequencing was PBMCs. Receptors originate from a man aged 40-55 years in good health and CMV-seronegative. Both conserved end residues are part of each CDR3. D genes are given only for firm matches. Expanded clones get a size class; other rows say once, few or many, or leave the size out.

v_gene	abundance	j_gene	len	d_gene	CDR3nt	CDR3aa
TRBV7-6	-	TRBJ2-7	15	-	TGTGCCAGCAGCTTAGGGGGCGACGTTCCCTACGAGCAGTACTTC	CASSLGGDVPYEQYF
TRBV4-3	few	TRBJ2-7	15	TRBD2	TGCGCCAGCAGCCCGGGGACTAGCGGGGAGTACGAGCAGTACTTC	CASSPGTSGEYEQYF
TRBV13	-	TRBJ2-4	17	TRBD2	TGTGCCAGCAGCTCTTTAGCGGGGGGGCACGGCAAAAACATTCAGTACTTC	CASSSLAGGHGKNIQYF
TRBV5-1	few	TRBJ2-5	16	TRBD2	TGCGCCAGCAGCTTGTCTAGCGGGGGACGCGGGAGGACCCAGTACTTC	CASSLSSGGRGRTQYF
TRBV5-4	few	TRBJ2-7	13	-	TGTGCCAGCAGCTCCGACAGGTCCTACGAGCAGTACTTC	CASSSDRSYEQYF
TRBV2	few	TRBJ1-1	12	-	TGTGCCCTCCCAAAGGCGGGGGCTGAAGCTTTCTTT	CALPKAGAEAFF
TRBV11-2	few	TRBJ1-6	18	-	TGTGCCAGCAGCCCACGGGGGGAATTAAGCTCCTATAATTCACCCCTCCACTTT	CASSPRGELSSYNSPLHF
TRBV29-1	-	TRBJ2-6	14	-	TGCAGCGTACCAGGGGGGTCTGGGGCCAACGTCCTGACTTTC	CSVPGGSGANVLTF
TRBV11-3	-	TRBJ2-2	15	TRBD1	TGTGCCAGCAGTTCGGACAGGGGGTTCACCGGGGAGCTGTTTTTT	CASSSDRGFTGELFF
TRBV30	few	TRBJ1-5	13	-	TGTGCCTGGAGTGACAGTAGCAATCAGCCCCAGCATTTT	CAWSDSSNQPQHF
TRBV9	few	TRBJ1-2	15	-	TGTGCCAGCAGCTACTATCGGACGGGGGGGAATGGCTACACCTTC	CASSYYRTGGNGYTF
TRBV14	few	TRBJ2-2	12	-	TGTGCCAGCAGCCTTAGCACCGGGGAGCTGTTTTTT	CASSLSTGELFF
TRBV18	-	TRBJ2-5	14	-	TGTGCCAGCTCACCATTAACAGTACAAGAGACCCAGTACTTC	CASSPLTVQETQYF
TRBV5-6	few	TRBJ1-5	16	-	TGTGCCAGCAGCTTATTTGCAGGCAGATCGGATCAGCCCCAGCATTTT	CASSLFAGRSDQPQHF
TRBV19	few	TRBJ1-1	11	-	TGTGCCAGTAGTATCGGGGCTGAAGCTTTCTTT	CASSIGAEAFF
TRBV19	-	TRBJ2-7	13	TRBD1	TGTGCCACCCAGGGGGACATCTCCTACGAGCAGTACTTC	CATQGDISYEQYF
TRBV7-9	-	TRBJ2-3	16	TRBD2	TGTGCCAGCAGCCCGCCGGGGGGGACCTTCACAGATACGCAGTATTTT	CASSPPGGTFTDTQYF
TRBV5-6	few	TRBJ2-7	14	TRBD1	TGTGCCAGCAGCTTGGTTGACAGGGCCTACGAGCAGTACTTC	CASSLVDRAYEQYF
TRBV28	-	TRBJ1-3	14	-	TGTGCCAGCAGTCCCCCATCCCCTGGAAACACCATATATTTT	CASSPPSPGNTIYF
TRBV18	-	TRBJ2-3	17	TRBD2	TGTGCCAGCTCACCCGCCCAGCGGGGGGGAAGCACAGATACGCAGTATTTT	CASSPAQRGGSTDTQYF
TRBV4-1	-	TRBJ2-7	15	TRBD1	TGCGCCAGCAGCCAGACAGGGGCCAGCTCCTACGAGCAGTACTTC	CASSQTGASSYEQYF
TRBV9	few	TRBJ1-1	15	-	TGTGCCAGCAGCGTAGTAGCGGATGGGAACACTGAAGCTTTCTTT	CASSVVADGNTEAFF
TRBV2	-	TRBJ2-3	15	-	TGTGCCAGCGTTCGACTTGAGGGAAGCGCAGATACGCAGTATTTT	CASVRLEGSADTQYF
TRBV6-5	-	TRBJ2-1	15	-	TGTGCCAGCAGCCCCCGGGCGGGGAGATACAATGAGCAGTTCTTC	CASSPRAGRYNEQFF
TRBV7-2	-	TRBJ2-7	13	-	TGTGCCAGCACCAGCCCCCTAGCCTACGAGCAGTACTTC	CASTSPLAYEQYF
TRBV4-2	-	TRBJ1-5	17	-	TGTGCCAGCAGCGACCCGGGAGGGGGTATCGGCAATCAGCCCCAGCATTTT	CASSDPGGGIGNQPQHF
TRBV2	-	TRBJ2-7	14	TRBD1	TGTGCCAGCAGTGCGGACAGGTCATCTTACGAGCAGTACTTC	CASSADRSSYEQYF
TRBV13	few	TRBJ1-3	17	-	TGTGCCAGCAGTTTGCCGGGGACACCTAGCTCTGGAAACACCATATATTTT	CASSLPGTPSSGNTIYF
TRBV9	few	TRBJ2-6	15	-	TGTGCCAGCAGCTCGTCCGGCTCTGGGGCCAACGTCCTGACTTTC	CASSSSGSGANVLTF
TRBV11-2	few	TRBJ2-1	15	-	TGTGCCAGCAGCCCGAAGGACACCCTTTACAATGAGCAGTTCTTC	CASSPKDTLYNEQFF
TRBV7-6	few	TRBJ1-2	17	-	TGTGCCAGCAGCACACAACCAGACGGTACGCTAGGCTATGGCTACACCTTC	CASSTQPDGTLGYGYTF
TRBV6-5	-	TRBJ2-1	15	TRBD1	TGTGCCAGCAGTCCGCGGCAGGGGGCCTACAATGAGCAGTTCTTC	CASSPRQGAYNEQFF
TRBV4-3	few	TRBJ1-5	16	-	TGCGCCAGCAGCCAAGATAGAGCTCAGAGGAATCAGCCCCAGCATTTT	CASSQDRAQRNQPQHF
TRBV7-3	-	TRBJ2-2	16	TRBD2	TGTGCCAGCAGCTTAACTCCGGGGGGGAACACCGGGGAGCTGTTTTTT	CASSLTPGGNTGELFF
TRBV9	few	TRBJ2-2	16	TRBD2	TGTGCCAGCAGCCCCAAGGCGGGGGGATGGACCGGGGAGCTGTTTTTT	CASSPKAGGWTGELFF
TRBV10-3	-	TRBJ2-1	16	-	TGTGCCATCAGTGAGGCGGGGCAAGGGCCCTACAATGAGCAGTTCTTC	CAISEAGQGPYNEQFF
TRBV19	few	TRBJ2-3	15	TRBD1	TGTGCCAGTAGTTACGGGACAGGGGGCACAGATACGCAGTATTTT	CASSYGTGGTDTQYF
TRBV4-1	few	TRBJ1-2	14	TRBD1	TGCGCCAGCAGCGGACAGGGGGCCTACTATGGCTACACCTTC	CASSGQGAYYGYTF
TRBV28	-	TRBJ1-3	14	-	TGTGCCAGCAGTCCCCCAGGGTACCGAAACACCATATATTTT	CASSPPGYRNTIYF
TRBV7-9	few	TRBJ1-1	14	TRBD1	TGTGCCAGCAGCTTAAGGGACAGGAACACTGAAGCTTTCTTT	CASSLRDRNTEAFF
TRBV20-1	few	TRBJ2-7	11	-	TGCAGTGCTAGATGGAGAGGGGAGCAGTACTTC	CSARWRGEQYF
TRBV5-6	-	TRBJ2-5	13	-	TGTGCCAGCAGCGTACTACGGCAAGAGACCCAGTACTTC	CASSVLRQETQYF
TRBV6-5	few	TRBJ1-5	14	-	TGTGCCAGCAGTTACTCCCCAGTCAATCAGCCCCAGCATTTT	CASSYSPVNQPQHF
TRBV10-3	few	TRBJ1-2	13	-	TGTGCCATCAGTGAAGGAGGACTCGGCGGCTACACCTTC	CAISEGGLGGYTF
TRBV5-5	-	TRBJ2-1	14	TRBD2	TGTGCCAGCAGCTGGACTAGCGGGGGTTATGAGCAGTTCTTC	CASSWTSGGYEQFF
TRBV4-3	-	TRBJ2-1	14	-	TGCGCCAGCAGCCAAGATCGGGTTAGCGGTGAGCAGTTCTTC	CASSQDRVSGEQFF
TRBV7-3	-	TRBJ2-3	16	TRBD2	TGTGCCAGCAGCTCCTCAGCGGGGGGGCAAGCAGATACGCAGTATTTT	CASSSSAGGQADTQYF
TRBV7-9	few	TRBJ1-1	14	-	TGTGCCAGCTATGATCGAGACATGAACACTGAAGCTTTCTTT	CASYDRDMNTEAFF
TRBV10-1	few	TRBJ2-3	17	-	TGCGCCAGCAGTGAGTCGTTGGGGGGTTTGGGTACAGATACGCAGTATTTT	CASSESLGGLGTDTQYF
TRBV19	few	TRBJ2-2	14	TRBD1	TGTGCCAGTAGTATTCAGGGGGCGTCCGGGGAGCTGTTTTTT	CASSIQGASGELFF